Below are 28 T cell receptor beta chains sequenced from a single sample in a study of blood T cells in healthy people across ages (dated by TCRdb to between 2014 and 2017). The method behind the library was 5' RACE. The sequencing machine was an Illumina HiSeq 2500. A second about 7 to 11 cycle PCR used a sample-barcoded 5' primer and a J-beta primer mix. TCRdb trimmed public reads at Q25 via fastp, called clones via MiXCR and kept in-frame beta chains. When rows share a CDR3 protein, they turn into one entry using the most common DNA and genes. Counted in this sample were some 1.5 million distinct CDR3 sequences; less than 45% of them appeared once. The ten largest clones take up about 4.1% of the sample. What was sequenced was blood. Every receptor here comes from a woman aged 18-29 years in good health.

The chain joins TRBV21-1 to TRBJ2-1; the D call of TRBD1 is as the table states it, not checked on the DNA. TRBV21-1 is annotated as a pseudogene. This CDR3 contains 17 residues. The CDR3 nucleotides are TGTGCCAGCAGCGCCCCCACCGTGGCAGTAAAATACAATGAGCAGTTCTTC. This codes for CASSAPTVAVKYNEQFF.

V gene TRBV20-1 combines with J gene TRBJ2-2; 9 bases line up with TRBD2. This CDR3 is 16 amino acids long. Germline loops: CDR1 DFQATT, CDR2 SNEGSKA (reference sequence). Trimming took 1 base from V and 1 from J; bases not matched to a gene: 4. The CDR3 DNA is TGCAGTGCTAGAGGGTCTAGCGGGATGAACACCGGGGAGCTGTTTTTT. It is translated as CSARGSSGMNTGELFF.

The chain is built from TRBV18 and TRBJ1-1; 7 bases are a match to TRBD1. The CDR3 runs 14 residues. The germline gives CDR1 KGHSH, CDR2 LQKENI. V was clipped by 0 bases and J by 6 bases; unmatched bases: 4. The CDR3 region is CASSPPGTEAEAFF. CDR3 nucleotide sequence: TGTGCCAGCTCACCACCGGGGACAGAAGCTGAAGCTTTCTTT.

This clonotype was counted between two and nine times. The CDR3 coding sequence is TGTGCCAGCAGTTCCGGGTCGCTTGGCGGCTATGGCTACACCTTC. Its protein is CASSSGSLGGYGYTF. The rearrangement links TRBV12-3 or TRBV12-4 to TRBJ1-2, with D unresolved. This CDR3 is built from 15 residues. The V end lost 4 bases, the J end lost 4 bases, and 16 bases lay between the germline ends.

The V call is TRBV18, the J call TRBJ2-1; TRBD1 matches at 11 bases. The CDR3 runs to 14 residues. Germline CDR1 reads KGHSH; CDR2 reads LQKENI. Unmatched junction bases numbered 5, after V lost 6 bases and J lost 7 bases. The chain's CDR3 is CASSRGQGGNEQFF. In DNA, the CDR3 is TGTGCCAGCTCCCGGGGACAGGGGGGAAATGAGCAGTTCTTC. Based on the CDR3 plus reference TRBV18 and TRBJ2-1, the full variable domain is NAGVMQNPRHLVRRRGQEARLRCSPMKGHSHVYWYRQLPEEGLKFMVYLQKENIIDESGMPKERFSAEFPKEGPSILRIQQVVRGDSAAYFCASSRGQGGNEQFFGPGTRLTVL.

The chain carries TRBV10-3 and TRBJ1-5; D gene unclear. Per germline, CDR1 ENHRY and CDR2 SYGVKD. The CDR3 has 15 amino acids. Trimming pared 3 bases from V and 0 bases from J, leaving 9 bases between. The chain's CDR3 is CAISEGQSSNQPQHF. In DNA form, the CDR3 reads TGTGCCATCAGTGAAGGTCAGAGTAGCAATCAGCCCCAGCATTTT.

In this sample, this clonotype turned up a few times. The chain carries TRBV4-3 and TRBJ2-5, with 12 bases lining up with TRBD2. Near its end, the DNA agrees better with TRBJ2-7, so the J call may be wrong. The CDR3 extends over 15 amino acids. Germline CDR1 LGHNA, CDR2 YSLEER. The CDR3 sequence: CASSLGLAGSSEQYF. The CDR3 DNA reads TGCGCCAGCAGCCTTGGACTAGCGGGAAGCAGCGAGCAGTACTTC.

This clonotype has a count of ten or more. In DNA form, the CDR3 reads TGTGCCATCAGTGGTGTGTCCACAGATACGCAGTATTTT. This gives the protein CAISGVSTDTQYF. This chain joins TRBV10-3 and TRBJ2-3; D is uncertain. The ends were cut back, 4 bases at V and 2 bases at J, with 7 bases in the middle. This CDR3 region has 13 residues. In germline, CDR1 is ENHRY, CDR2 SYGVKD.

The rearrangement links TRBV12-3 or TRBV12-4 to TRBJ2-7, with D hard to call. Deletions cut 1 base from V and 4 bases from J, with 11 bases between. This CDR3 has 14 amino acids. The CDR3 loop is CASSLGALLYEQYF. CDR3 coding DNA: TGTGCCAGCAGTTTAGGGGCCCTGCTTTACGAGCAGTACTTC.

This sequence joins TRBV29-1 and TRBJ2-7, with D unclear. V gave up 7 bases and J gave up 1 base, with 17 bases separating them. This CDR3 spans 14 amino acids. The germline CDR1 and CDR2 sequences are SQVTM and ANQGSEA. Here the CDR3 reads CSASDASSSYEQYF. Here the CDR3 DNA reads TGCAGCGCCTCGGACGCTTCCTCGTCCTACGAGCAGTACTTC.

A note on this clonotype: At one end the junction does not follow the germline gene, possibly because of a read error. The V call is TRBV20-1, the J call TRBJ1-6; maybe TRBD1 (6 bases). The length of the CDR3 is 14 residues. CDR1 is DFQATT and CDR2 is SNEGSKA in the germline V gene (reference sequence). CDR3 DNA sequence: TGCAGTACTAGAGATAACAGGGAGAATTCACCCCTCCACTTT. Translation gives CSTRDNRENSPLHF.

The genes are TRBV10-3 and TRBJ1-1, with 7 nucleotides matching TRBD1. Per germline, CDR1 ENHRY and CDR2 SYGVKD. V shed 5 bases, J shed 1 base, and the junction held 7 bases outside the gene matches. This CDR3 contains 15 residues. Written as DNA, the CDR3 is TGTGCCATCAGTCCAACAGGGGTGGGGAACACTGAAGCTTTCTTT. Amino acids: CAISPTGVGNTEAFF.

The CDR3 DNA is TGCAGTGCTAGAGAGTGGATCTCCTACAATGAGCAGTTCTTC. Protein: CSAREWISYNEQFF. V gene TRBV20-1 combines with J gene TRBJ2-1, with unresolved D. CDR1 DFQATT and CDR2 SNEGSKA come from the germline V gene (reference sequence). V was clipped by 0 bases and J by 0 bases, with 6 bases between them. The CDR3 loop spans 14 amino acids.

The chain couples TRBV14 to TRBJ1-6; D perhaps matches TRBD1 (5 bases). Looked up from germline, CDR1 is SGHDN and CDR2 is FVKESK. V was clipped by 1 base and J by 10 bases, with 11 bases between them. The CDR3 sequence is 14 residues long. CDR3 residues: CASSQGRVQSPLHF. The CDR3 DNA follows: TGTGCCAGCAGCCAAGGCAGGGTACAATCACCCCTCCACTTT.

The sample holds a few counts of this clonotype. CDR3 protein: CASSKGLFSYEQYF. CDR3 nucleotides: TGTGCCAGCAGCAAAGGTCTTTTCTCCTACGAGCAGTACTTC. V is TRBV21-1 and J is TRBJ2-7. TRBV21-1 is noted as a pseudogene. The CDR3 runs to 14 residues.

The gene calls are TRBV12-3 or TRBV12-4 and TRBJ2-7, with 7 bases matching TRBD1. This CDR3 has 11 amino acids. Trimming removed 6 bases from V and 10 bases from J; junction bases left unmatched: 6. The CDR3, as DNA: TGTGCCAGCAGCTTCACAGGGGACCAGTACTTC. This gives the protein CASSFTGDQYF.

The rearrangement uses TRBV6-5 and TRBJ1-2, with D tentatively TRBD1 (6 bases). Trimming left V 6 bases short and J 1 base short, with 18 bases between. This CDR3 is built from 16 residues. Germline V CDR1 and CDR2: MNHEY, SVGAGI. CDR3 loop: CASSSFRSDSNYGYTF. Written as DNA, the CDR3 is TGTGCCAGCAGCTCTTTCAGATCGGACAGTAACTATGGCTACACCTTC.

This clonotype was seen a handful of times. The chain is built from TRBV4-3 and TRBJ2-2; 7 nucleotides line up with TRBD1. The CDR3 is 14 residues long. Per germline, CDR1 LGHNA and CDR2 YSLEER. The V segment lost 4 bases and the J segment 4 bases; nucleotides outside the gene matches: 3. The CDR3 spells CASSLGGGTGELFF. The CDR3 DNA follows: TGCGCCAGCAGCCTAGGGGGCGGCACCGGGGAGCTGTTTTTT.

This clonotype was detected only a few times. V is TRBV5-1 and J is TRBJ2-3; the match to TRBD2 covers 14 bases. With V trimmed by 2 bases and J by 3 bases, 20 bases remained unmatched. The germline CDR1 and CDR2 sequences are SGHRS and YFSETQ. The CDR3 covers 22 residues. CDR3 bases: TGCGCCAGCAGCTTATGGACCGCGGTCGGGACTAGCGGGGGACCAGGGACAGATACGCAGTATTTT. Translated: CASSLWTAVGTSGGPGTDTQYF.

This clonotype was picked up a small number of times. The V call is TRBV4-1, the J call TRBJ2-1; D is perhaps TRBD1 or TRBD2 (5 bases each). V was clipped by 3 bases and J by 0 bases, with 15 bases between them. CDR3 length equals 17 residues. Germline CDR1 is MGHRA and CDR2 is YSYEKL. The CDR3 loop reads CASSQMGGGSSYNEQFF. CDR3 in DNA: TGCGCCAGCAGCCAGATGGGTGGGGGAAGCTCCTACAATGAGCAGTTCTTC.

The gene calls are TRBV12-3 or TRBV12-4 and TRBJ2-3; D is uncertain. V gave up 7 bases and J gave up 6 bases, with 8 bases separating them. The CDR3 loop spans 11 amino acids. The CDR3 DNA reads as TGTGCCAGCATGCCGCGGGATACGCAGTATTTT. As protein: CASMPRDTQYF.

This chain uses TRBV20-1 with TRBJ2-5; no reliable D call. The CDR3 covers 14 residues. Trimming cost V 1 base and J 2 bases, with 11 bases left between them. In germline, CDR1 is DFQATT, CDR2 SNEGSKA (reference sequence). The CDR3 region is CSARATRLQETQYF. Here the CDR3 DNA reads TGCAGTGCTAGAGCCACGAGGCTACAAGAGACCCAGTACTTC.

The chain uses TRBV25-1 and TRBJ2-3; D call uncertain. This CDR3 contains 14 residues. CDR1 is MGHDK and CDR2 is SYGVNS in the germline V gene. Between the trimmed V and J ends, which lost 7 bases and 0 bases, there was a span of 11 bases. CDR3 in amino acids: CASKNRFSTDTQYF. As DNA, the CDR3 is TGTGCCAGCAAGAACAGATTTAGCACAGATACGCAGTATTTT.

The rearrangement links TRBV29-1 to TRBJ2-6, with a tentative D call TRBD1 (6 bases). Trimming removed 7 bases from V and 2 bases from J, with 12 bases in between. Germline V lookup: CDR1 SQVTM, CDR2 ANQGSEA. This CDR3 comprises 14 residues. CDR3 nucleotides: TGCAGCGCTAGGCAGGGGCCTGGGGCCAACGTCCTGACTTTC. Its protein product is CSARQGPGANVLTF. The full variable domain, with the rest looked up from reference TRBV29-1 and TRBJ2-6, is SAVISQKPSRDICQRGTSLTIQCQVDSQVTMMFWYRQQPGQSLTLIATANQGSEATYESGFVIDKFPISRPNLTFSTLTVSNMSPEDSSIYLCSARQGPGANVLTFGAGSRLTVL.

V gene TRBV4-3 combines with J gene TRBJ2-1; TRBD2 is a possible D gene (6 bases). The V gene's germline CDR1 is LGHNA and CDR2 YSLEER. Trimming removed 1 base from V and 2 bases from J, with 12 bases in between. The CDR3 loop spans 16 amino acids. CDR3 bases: TGCGCCAGCAGCCAAGTTCAGGCGGGGCCCTACAATGAGCAGTTCTTC. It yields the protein CASSQVQAGPYNEQFF.

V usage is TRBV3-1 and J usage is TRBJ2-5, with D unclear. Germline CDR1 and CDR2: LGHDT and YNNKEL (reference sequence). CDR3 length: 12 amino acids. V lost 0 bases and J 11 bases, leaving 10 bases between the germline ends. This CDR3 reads CASSQDSREQYF. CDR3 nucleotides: TGTGCCAGCAGCCAAGACTCGCGAGAGCAGTACTTC.

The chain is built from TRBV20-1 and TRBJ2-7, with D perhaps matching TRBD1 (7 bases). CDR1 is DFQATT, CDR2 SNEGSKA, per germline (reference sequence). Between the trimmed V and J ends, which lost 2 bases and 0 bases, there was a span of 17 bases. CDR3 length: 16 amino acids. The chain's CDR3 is CSARPPTGTYSYEQYF. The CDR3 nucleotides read TGCAGTGCTAGACCCCCGACAGGGACTTACTCCTACGAGCAGTACTTC.

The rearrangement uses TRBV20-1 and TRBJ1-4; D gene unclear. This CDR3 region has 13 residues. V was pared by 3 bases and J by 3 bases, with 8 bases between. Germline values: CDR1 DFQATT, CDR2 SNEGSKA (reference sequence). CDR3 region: CSASPRPNEKLFF. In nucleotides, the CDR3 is TGCAGTGCTAGTCCTCGGCCTAATGAAAAACTGTTTTTT.